This T cell receptor beta chain came from a study of cytomegalovirus exposure and HLA in healthy donors. On the study more broadly: A data release that came early held roughly 80 million unique TCRs from HLA-typed donors. Study results and limitations: Productive rates of about 90% or about 30% were seen for most TCR beta V segments in an earlier analysis. Common viral pathogens were later found to be apparently linked to several of the most significant clusters. It was reported that the classifier diagnosed cytomegalovirus status with high specificity and sensitivity in both the original and validation cohorts.

This clone was seen a handful of times. Its antigen is unidentified. CDR3 length: 13 residues. V was clipped by 4 bases and J by 8 bases; unmatched bases: 6. Looked up from germline, CDR1 is MNHNY and CDR2 is SVGAGI (reference sequence). Primers for the PCR totalled 60 Vbeta and 13 Jbeta. Some clones are missing from TCRdb's copy, which holds only in-frame ones; the method was immunoSEQ multiplex PCR. The sample has about 160,000 clones; approximately 79% are singletons. This TCR derives from a man in his forties in good health and CMV-seronegative. This chain joins TRBV6-6 and TRBJ1-2; 8 nucleotides agree with TRBD1. The sequenced sample was PBMCs. Here the CDR3 reads CASSFQGAGGYTF. The DNA of the CDR3 is TGTGCCAGCAGTTTCCAGGGGGCAGGCGGCTACACCTTC.